A selection of T cell receptor beta chains follows, all from one sample in a study of early T cells in non-severe SARS-CoV-2 infection. TCRdb re-called the 5' RACE reads through MiXCR, storing one row per CDR3 protein. The sample records more than 80,000 distinct CDR3 sequences, approximately 13% being singletons. The sample was whole blood. These receptors originate from an adult who was a healthcare worker with PCR-confirmed SARS-CoV-2 infection or an uninfected control (not recorded which). Both conserved end residues are trimmed from each CDR3. Size tells how often a clone was seen (once, few, many) or the class of an expanded clone, and some rows leave it out.

size: many
J: TRBJ2-7
V: TRBV28
CDR3: ASRVPGPSGEQY

size: NA
J: TRBJ2-5
V: TRBV3-1
CDR3: ASSQGFRAETQY

size: many
J: TRBJ2-7
V: TRBV6-1
CDR3: ASMFSYEQY

size: NA
J: TRBJ2-1
V: TRBV7-2
CDR3: ASSPWALGSWTSYNEQF

size: NA
J: TRBJ2-2
V: TRBV29-1
CDR3: SACFPLGTGELF

size: NA
J: TRBJ1-3
V: TRBV12-3/TRBV12-4
CDR3: ASSLGPGTIY

size: few
J: TRBJ2-2
V: TRBV7-8
CDR3: ASSPQVVTGELF

size: many
J: TRBJ2-5
V: TRBV29-1
CDR3: SVEKAGRRQETQY

size: few
J: TRBJ1-1
V: TRBV10-3
CDR3: AISDLGNTEAF

size: NA
J: TRBJ2-3
V: TRBV29-1
CDR3: SVETSGFPQY